The present T cell receptor (beta chain) was sequenced within a study of blood T cell repertoires in COVID-19. CDR3 length: 12 residues. Germline assignment: CDR1 MNHEY and CDR2 SVGAGI. V shed 8 bases and J 4 bases; nucleotides not matched to a gene: 3. This clone was seen a handful of times. In the study's own analysis: Estimates of nucleated cell counts were drawn from the amplification of reference gene primers. Profiling relied on immunoSEQ multiplex PCR, and the TCRdb table lists in-frame clones only, not all of them. That table furnishes V, J and clone size, whereas the DNA furnished D and trimming. Here the sample spans around 46,000 clones, approximately 86% being singletons.

Material for sequencing was peripheral blood. The chain joins TRBV6-5 to TRBJ2-7; 9 nucleotides agree with TRBD2. The sequence was collected from a man between 35 and 55 years old with active COVID-19. The CDR3 nucleotides are TGTGCCAGCGGTAGCGGGAGTTACGAGCAGTACTTC. Translating it yields CASGSGSYEQYF.